A selection of T cell receptor beta chains follows, all from one sample in a study of shared clonotypes between healthy human individuals. Assay: immunoSEQ multiplex PCR; the TCRdb copy retains only in-frame clones and omits some. The top ten clones hold 0.5% to 0.65% of a sample with over 850,000 clones, about 80% of them seen once. Specimen: memory CD4+ T cells from PBMCs. The source is a man aged 18-30 years in good health. Some clones in this sample may be carry-over from other donors' samples. The CDR3 runs from the conserved cysteine through the conserved F or W. D genes are given only for firm matches. Where a row states a size, it is once, few, many or the class of an expanded clone; other rows omit it.

d_gene: TRBD2
abundance: .
j_gene: TRBJ2-2
v_gene: TRBV28
CDR3aa: CASSSGTSGNTGELFF
CDR3nt: TGTGCCAGCAGTTCCGGGACTAGCGGGAATACCGGGGAGCTGTTTTTT

d_gene: .
abundance: few
j_gene: TRBJ2-7
v_gene: TRBV7-2
CDR3aa: CASSSQWGENYEQYF
CDR3nt: TGTGCCAGCAGCTCTCAGTGGGGGGAAAACTACGAGCAGTACTTC

d_gene: .
abundance: .
j_gene: TRBJ2-3
v_gene: TRBV10-3
CDR3aa: CAISESGGQGTDTQYF
CDR3nt: TGTGCCATCAGTGAGTCTGGGGGGCAGGGCACAGATACGCAGTATTTT

d_gene: .
abundance: .
j_gene: TRBJ1-4
v_gene: TRBV5-8
CDR3aa: CASSLVGRAGKLFF
CDR3nt: TGTGCCAGCAGCTTGGTGGGTCGGGCCGGAAAACTGTTTTTT

d_gene: .
abundance: few
j_gene: TRBJ2-5
v_gene: TRBV7-6
CDR3aa: CASTERETQYF
CDR3nt: TGTGCCAGCACCGAGCGGGAGACCCAGTACTTC

d_gene: .
abundance: .
j_gene: TRBJ2-1
v_gene: TRBV27
CDR3aa: CASSFFPRSRAGNEQFF
CDR3nt: TGTGCCAGCAGTTTTTTCCCTCGATCGAGGGCTGGCAATGAGCAGTTCTTC

d_gene: TRBD2
abundance: many
j_gene: TRBJ2-1
v_gene: TRBV5-1
CDR3aa: CASGPGLADNEQFF
CDR3nt: TGCGCCAGCGGGCCGGGACTAGCGGACAATGAGCAGTTCTTC

d_gene: .
abundance: .
j_gene: TRBJ2-5
v_gene: TRBV27
CDR3aa: CASSSNRAQETQYF
CDR3nt: TGTGCCAGCAGTTCCAACAGGGCCCAAGAGACCCAGTACTTC

d_gene: TRBD1
abundance: .
j_gene: TRBJ1-4
v_gene: TRBV5-5
CDR3aa: CASSSGTGGYNEKLFF
CDR3nt: TGTGCCAGCAGCTCGGGGACAGGCGGCTATAATGAAAAACTGTTTTTT

d_gene: .
abundance: once
j_gene: TRBJ2-3
v_gene: TRBV6-5
CDR3aa: CASANSGTQYF
CDR3nt: TGTGCCAGCGCCAATAGTGGTACGCAGTATTTT

d_gene: .
abundance: once
j_gene: TRBJ1-1
v_gene: TRBV20-1
CDR3aa: CSALTDREAFF
CDR3nt: TGCAGTGCTCTCACAGACAGAGAAGCTTTCTTT

d_gene: .
abundance: few
j_gene: TRBJ2-7
v_gene: TRBV2
CDR3aa: CASSESPESSYEQYF
CDR3nt: TGTGCCAGCAGTGAAAGTCCGGAGAGCTCCTACGAGCAGTACTTC

d_gene: TRBD2
abundance: .
j_gene: TRBJ2-7
v_gene: TRBV7-9
CDR3aa: CASSWRTSGITYEQYF
CDR3nt: TGTGCCAGCAGCTGGCGGACTAGCGGGATCACCTACGAGCAGTACTTC

d_gene: .
abundance: .
j_gene: TRBJ1-5
v_gene: TRBV6-6
CDR3aa: CASTNDPNQPQHF
CDR3nt: TGTGCCAGCACCAACGACCCCAATCAGCCCCAGCATTTT

d_gene: TRBD1
abundance: .
j_gene: TRBJ2-3
v_gene: TRBV7-9
CDR3aa: CASSLGGTGGTDTQYF
CDR3nt: TGTGCCAGCAGCTTAGGGGGGACAGGGGGCACAGATACGCAGTATTTT

d_gene: .
abundance: .
j_gene: TRBJ2-5
v_gene: TRBV27
CDR3aa: CASRRDGQETQYF
CDR3nt: TGTGCCAGCAGACGGGACGGACAAGAGACCCAGTACTTC

d_gene: .
abundance: .
j_gene: TRBJ1-4
v_gene: TRBV30
CDR3aa: CAWRVPGHPAEKLFF
CDR3nt: TGTGCCTGGAGAGTTCCGGGACACCCGGCGGAAAAACTGTTTTTT

d_gene: TRBD1
abundance: .
j_gene: TRBJ2-1
v_gene: TRBV7-2
CDR3aa: CASSPNRQGYNEQFF
CDR3nt: TGTGCCAGCAGTCCAAATCGACAGGGTTACAATGAGCAGTTCTTC

d_gene: .
abundance: once
j_gene: TRBJ1-2
v_gene: TRBV6-1
CDR3aa: CASSGLGPVGYTF
CDR3nt: TGTGCCAGCAGTGGACTGGGACCGGTCGGCTACACCTTC

d_gene: .
abundance: once
j_gene: TRBJ2-7
v_gene: TRBV28
CDR3aa: CASSSTRSSNEQYF
CDR3nt: TGTGCCAGCAGTTCCACCAGGTCCTCTAACGAGCAGTACTTC

d_gene: .
abundance: once
j_gene: TRBJ2-3
v_gene: TRBV29-1
CDR3aa: CSEGVLTDTQYF
CDR3nt: TGCAGCGAGGGGGTCCTAACAGATACGCAGTATTTT

d_gene: .
abundance: .
j_gene: TRBJ1-4
v_gene: TRBV18
CDR3aa: CASSPPTGEDENEKLFF
CDR3nt: TGTGCCAGCTCACCACCTACCGGGGAGGACGAAAACGAAAAACTGTTTTTT

d_gene: TRBD2
abundance: .
j_gene: TRBJ2-7
v_gene: TRBV5-6
CDR3aa: CASSPGGAGGRYEQYF
CDR3nt: TGTGCCAGCAGCCCGGGGGGAGCGGGAGGGCGGTACGAGCAGTACTTC

d_gene: .
abundance: .
j_gene: TRBJ1-4
v_gene: TRBV18
CDR3aa: CASSPVIQGRLTNEKLFF
CDR3nt: TGTGCCAGCTCACCGGTTATACAGGGCCGCCTTACTAATGAAAAACTGTTTTTT

d_gene: .
abundance: .
j_gene: TRBJ2-2
v_gene: TRBV28
CDR3aa: CASSLRSPGELFF
CDR3nt: TGTGCCAGCAGTTTGCGTTCTCCCGGGGAGCTGTTTTTT

d_gene: .
abundance: .
j_gene: TRBJ2-5
v_gene: TRBV9
CDR3aa: CASSLGGQETQYF
CDR3nt: TGTGCCAGCAGCCTAGGGGGTCAAGAGACCCAGTACTTC

d_gene: .
abundance: few
j_gene: TRBJ1-4
v_gene: TRBV25-1
CDR3aa: CASSLPGGTNEKLFF
CDR3nt: TGTGCCAGCAGTTTACCCGGCGGGACTAATGAAAAACTGTTTTTT

d_gene: .
abundance: .
j_gene: TRBJ2-3
v_gene: TRBV2
CDR3aa: CASNERRGTDTQYF
CDR3nt: TGTGCCAGCAATGAACGCAGGGGCACAGATACGCAGTATTTT

d_gene: TRBD1
abundance: few
j_gene: TRBJ2-6
v_gene: TRBV7-8
CDR3aa: CASSPVIRTGVSSGANVLTF
CDR3nt: TGTGCCAGCAGCCCCGTTATTAGGACAGGTGTCTCGTCTGGGGCCAACGTCCTGACTTTC

d_gene: TRBD2
abundance: .
j_gene: TRBJ2-3
v_gene: TRBV4-2
CDR3aa: CASSPVGLADTDTQYF
CDR3nt: TGTGCCAGCAGCCCAGTTGGACTAGCCGACACAGATACGCAGTATTTT

d_gene: TRBD1
abundance: .
j_gene: TRBJ2-7
v_gene: TRBV5-6
CDR3aa: CASSLRQGRAVPEQYF
CDR3nt: TGTGCCAGCAGCTTGCGACAGGGGCGCGCAGTACCCGAGCAGTACTTC

d_gene: .
abundance: .
j_gene: TRBJ2-2
v_gene: TRBV5-4
CDR3aa: CASSPETSRTGELFF
CDR3nt: TGTGCCAGCAGCCCCGAGACTAGTCGCACCGGGGAGCTGTTTTTT

d_gene: TRBD1
abundance: .
j_gene: TRBJ2-2
v_gene: TRBV4-2
CDR3aa: CASSQVGTGNTGELFF
CDR3nt: TGTGCCAGCAGCCAAGTTGGGACAGGGAACACCGGGGAGCTGTTTTTT

d_gene: .
abundance: .
j_gene: TRBJ1-3
v_gene: TRBV5-5
CDR3aa: CASRTVPSSGNTIYF
CDR3nt: TGTGCCAGCAGGACAGTACCGAGCTCTGGAAACACCATATATTTT

d_gene: .
abundance: .
j_gene: TRBJ1-3
v_gene: TRBV7-2
CDR3aa: CASSFSGNTIYF
CDR3nt: TGTGCCAGCAGCTTTTCTGGAAACACCATATATTTT

d_gene: .
abundance: .
j_gene: TRBJ1-2
v_gene: TRBV28
CDR3aa: CASATPGGGYTF
CDR3nt: TGTGCCAGCGCGACCCCGGGGGGGGGCTACACCTTC

d_gene: TRBD2
abundance: .
j_gene: TRBJ2-2
v_gene: TRBV28
CDR3aa: CASNLRQGRRASGRHTGELFF
CDR3nt: TGTGCCAGCAACCTGCGTCAGGGGCGCAGGGCTAGCGGGAGACACACCGGGGAGCTGTTTTTT

d_gene: .
abundance: .
j_gene: TRBJ1-3
v_gene: TRBV28
CDR3aa: CASSSPRYSGNTIYF
CDR3nt: TGTGCCAGCAGTTCCCCGCGTTACTCTGGAAACACCATATATTTT

d_gene: TRBD2
abundance: .
j_gene: TRBJ2-5
v_gene: TRBV29-1
CDR3aa: CSVEAGGPLETQYF
CDR3nt: TGCAGCGTTGAGGCGGGAGGGCCTCTAGAGACCCAGTACTTC

d_gene: .
abundance: once
j_gene: TRBJ1-2
v_gene: TRBV27
CDR3aa: CASSFRSNYGYTF
CDR3nt: TGTGCCAGCAGTTTTAGGTCTAACTATGGCTACACCTTC

d_gene: .
abundance: .
j_gene: TRBJ2-1
v_gene: TRBV5-1
CDR3aa: CASSPPRQASYNEQFF
CDR3nt: TGCGCCAGCAGCCCCCCGCGGCAGGCTTCCTACAATGAGCAGTTCTTC

d_gene: .
abundance: .
j_gene: TRBJ1-4
v_gene: TRBV2
CDR3aa: CASSPTAPQLQDKLFF
CDR3nt: TGTGCCAGCAGCCCAACGGCGCCCCAATTACAGGACAAACTGTTTTTT

d_gene: TRBD1
abundance: .
j_gene: TRBJ1-5
v_gene: TRBV5-1
CDR3aa: CASSLGTGDKQPQHF
CDR3nt: TGCGCCAGCAGCCTCGGGACAGGGGACAAGCAGCCCCAGCATTTT

d_gene: .
abundance: .
j_gene: TRBJ2-1
v_gene: TRBV12-1
CDR3aa: CASTDGQYNEQFF
CDR3nt: TGTGCCAGCACCGATGGACAGTACAATGAGCAGTTCTTC

d_gene: TRBD1
abundance: few
j_gene: TRBJ1-5
v_gene: TRBV5-1
CDR3aa: CASSQTGNSNQPQHF
CDR3nt: TGCGCCAGCAGCCAGACAGGGAATAGCAATCAGCCCCAGCATTTT

d_gene: TRBD1
abundance: .
j_gene: TRBJ2-3
v_gene: TRBV11-2
CDR3aa: CASTSGGTGATDTQYF
CDR3nt: TGTGCCAGCACGTCCGGTGGGACAGGGGCAACAGATACGCAGTATTTT

d_gene: TRBD2
abundance: .
j_gene: TRBJ2-7
v_gene: TRBV29-1
CDR3aa: CSVDRGGGLEQYF
CDR3nt: TGCAGCGTTGACAGGGGCGGGGGGCTCGAGCAGTACTTC

d_gene: TRBD2
abundance: .
j_gene: TRBJ2-2
v_gene: TRBV28
CDR3aa: CASRGSGRNTGELFF
CDR3nt: TGTGCCAGCAGGGGAAGCGGGAGGAACACCGGGGAGCTGTTTTTT

d_gene: .
abundance: .
j_gene: TRBJ1-1
v_gene: TRBV4-2
CDR3aa: CASSQGADMNTEAFF
CDR3nt: TGTGCCAGCAGCCAAGGGGCGGACATGAACACTGAAGCTTTCTTT

d_gene: .
abundance: .
j_gene: TRBJ1-2
v_gene: TRBV9
CDR3aa: CASSPQTGSYGYTF
CDR3nt: TGTGCCAGCAGCCCACAGACAGGTTCCTATGGCTACACCTTC

d_gene: TRBD2
abundance: .
j_gene: TRBJ2-1
v_gene: TRBV5-1
CDR3aa: CASSLGLAGGSYNEQFF
CDR3nt: TGCGCCAGCAGCTTGGGACTAGCGGGAGGTTCCTACAATGAGCAGTTCTTC

d_gene: .
abundance: .
j_gene: TRBJ1-1
v_gene: TRBV28
CDR3aa: CASSPSTARRKKNTEAFF
CDR3nt: TGTGCCAGCAGTCCTTCGACAGCAAGAAGGAAAAAGAACACTGAAGCTTTCTTT

d_gene: .
abundance: .
j_gene: TRBJ1-1
v_gene: TRBV29-1
CDR3aa: CSVDRGRGNTEAFF
CDR3nt: TGCAGCGTTGATCGGGGCAGGGGGAACACTGAAGCTTTCTTT

d_gene: .
abundance: .
j_gene: TRBJ1-2
v_gene: TRBV7-8
CDR3aa: CASSRNPSGNYGYTF
CDR3nt: TGTGCCAGCAGCCGTAACCCTTCAGGAAACTATGGCTACACCTTC

d_gene: .
abundance: .
j_gene: TRBJ2-7
v_gene: TRBV9
CDR3aa: CASSPISGFSYEQYF
CDR3nt: TGTGCCAGCAGCCCGATATCAGGGTTCTCCTACGAGCAGTACTTC

d_gene: TRBD1
abundance: .
j_gene: TRBJ1-3
v_gene: TRBV19
CDR3aa: CASSIQGARISGNTIYF
CDR3nt: TGTGCCAGTAGTATCCAGGGGGCGCGAATCTCTGGAAACACCATATATTTT

d_gene: .
abundance: few
j_gene: TRBJ2-5
v_gene: TRBV7-3
CDR3aa: CASSLSGGETQYF
CDR3nt: TGTGCCAGCAGCTTATCGGGCGGAGAGACCCAGTACTTC

d_gene: .
abundance: .
j_gene: TRBJ2-2
v_gene: TRBV2
CDR3aa: CASSQIGGSTGELFF
CDR3nt: TGTGCCAGCAGCCAAATAGGGGGTAGCACCGGGGAGCTGTTTTTT